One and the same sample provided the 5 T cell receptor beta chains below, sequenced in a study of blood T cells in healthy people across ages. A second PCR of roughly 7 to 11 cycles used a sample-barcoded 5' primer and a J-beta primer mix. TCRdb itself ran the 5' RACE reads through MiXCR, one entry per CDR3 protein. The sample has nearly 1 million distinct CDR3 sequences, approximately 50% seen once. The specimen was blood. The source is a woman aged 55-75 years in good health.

The DNA of the CDR3 is TGTGCCAGCAGCTTAATGGGACAGGGATACGAGCAGTACTTC. This translates into CASSLMGQGYEQYF. V gene TRBV7-3 combines with J gene TRBJ2-7; 9 nucleotides agree with TRBD1. The CDR3 totals 14 residues. Per germline, CDR1 SGHTA and CDR2 FQGTGA. V dropped 1 base and J dropped 4; count of bases not matched to a gene: 2. Full variable domain (remainder filled in from reference TRBV7-3 and TRBJ2-7): GAGVSQTPSNKVTEKGKYVELRCDPISGHTALYWYRQSLGQGPEFLIYFQGTGAADDSGLPNDRFFAVRPEGSVSTLKIQRTERGDSAVYLCASSLMGQGYEQYFGPGTRLTVT.

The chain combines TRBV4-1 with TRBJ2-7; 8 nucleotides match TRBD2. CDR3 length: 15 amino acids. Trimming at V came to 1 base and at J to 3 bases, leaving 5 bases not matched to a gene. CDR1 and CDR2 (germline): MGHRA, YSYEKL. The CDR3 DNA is TGCGCCAGCAGCCAAGGTTTTAGCGGGAACTACGAGCAGTACTTC. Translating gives CASSQGFSGNYEQYF.

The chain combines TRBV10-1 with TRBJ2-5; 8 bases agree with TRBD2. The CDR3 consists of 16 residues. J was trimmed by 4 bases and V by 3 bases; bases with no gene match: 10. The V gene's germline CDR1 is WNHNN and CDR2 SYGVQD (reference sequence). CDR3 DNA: TGCGCCAGCAGTGACTACCGGGAGGGAGGAGGAGAGACCCAGTACTTC. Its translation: CASSDYREGGGETQYF.

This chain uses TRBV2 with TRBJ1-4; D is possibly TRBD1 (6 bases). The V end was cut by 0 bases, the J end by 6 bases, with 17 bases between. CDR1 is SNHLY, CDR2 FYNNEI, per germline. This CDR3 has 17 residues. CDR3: CASSEAVARGNDEKLFF. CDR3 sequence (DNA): TGTGCCAGCAGTGAAGCTGTTGCCAGGGGCAACGATGAAAAACTGTTTTTT.

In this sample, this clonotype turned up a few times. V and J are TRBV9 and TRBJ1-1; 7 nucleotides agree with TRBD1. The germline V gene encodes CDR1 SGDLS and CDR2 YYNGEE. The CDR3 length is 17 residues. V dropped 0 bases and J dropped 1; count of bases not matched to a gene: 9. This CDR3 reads CASSVGPPGTANTEAFF. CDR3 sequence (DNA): TGTGCCAGCAGCGTAGGGCCCCCCGGGACAGCGAACACTGAAGCTTTCTTT.